This entry lists 17 T cell receptor beta chains sequenced from one sample in a study of human T cells and chemical hapten exposure. MiXCR, run by TCRdb on the RACE reads, gives a single entry per CDR3 protein. The data show 330,000 or so distinct CDR3 sequences, just under 6.5% seen once. The sample's time point: patch test 2, 6 weeks after DPC sensitization. As to treatment: therapeutic diphenylcyclopropenone sensitization with weekly scalp DPC. The sequencing used whole blood, collected in connection with sensitization to the hapten diphenylcyclopropenone (DPC). Every receptor here comes from a woman under 30 with alopecia areata. Some clones in this sample may be carry-over from other donors' samples.

The table lists this clonotype with many counts. The chain recombines TRBV2 with TRBJ1-4; D is undetermined. The V gene lost 7 bases and the J gene lost 0 bases, with 9 bases spanning the gap. The CDR3 is made up of 14 amino acids. From germline, CDR1 is SNHLY and CDR2 FYNNEI. The CDR3 sequence: CASTSIATNEKLFF. The CDR3 DNA follows: TGTGCCAGCACGTCGATTGCAACTAATGAAAAACTGTTTTTT. Full variable domain (remainder filled in from reference TRBV2 and TRBJ1-4): EPEVTQTPSHQVTQMGQEVILRCVPISNHLYFYWYRQILGQKVEFLVSFYNNEISEKSEIFDDQFSVERPDGSNFTLKIRSTKLEDSAMYFCASTSIATNEKLFFGSGTQLSVL.

This clonotype was counted many times. The chain recombines TRBV7-9 with TRBJ2-7; D ambiguous. Germline CDR1 is SEHNR and CDR2 is FQNEAQ (reference sequence). V lost 5 bases, J lost 0 bases, and 5 bases lay in between. The CDR3 contains 12 residues. The CDR3 region is CASSTSSYEQYF. The DNA for the CDR3 is TGTGCCAGCAGCACGAGCTCCTACGAGCAGTACTTC. Full variable domain (missing parts from reference TRBV7-9 and TRBJ2-7): DTGVSQNPRHKITKRGQNVTFRCDPISEHNRLYWYRQTLGQGPEFLTYFQNEAQLEKSRLLSDRFSAERPKGSFSTLEIQRTEQGDSAMYLCASSTSSYEQYFGPGTRLTVT.

The sample holds many counts of this clonotype. The chain joins TRBV6-1 to TRBJ1-5; D gene uncertain. V gave up 7 bases and J gave up 3 bases, with 10 bases separating them. This CDR3 has 13 residues. Germline CDR1 and CDR2: MNHNS and SASEGT. The CDR3 DNA sequence: TGTGCCAGCATTGGGGTCAACAATCAGCCCCAGCATTTT. This encodes CASIGVNNQPQHF.

This clonotype was detected many times. The CDR3 DNA reads as TGCAGCGTTGTGGATAGCAATCAGCCCCAGCATTTT. Encoded protein: CSVVDSNQPQHF. The V gene is TRBV29-1, the J gene TRBJ1-5; D is uncertain. Trimming left V 4 bases short and J 0 bases short, with 4 bases between. Looked up from germline, CDR1 is SQVTM and CDR2 is ANQGSEA. This CDR3 region has 12 residues. Based on the CDR3 plus reference TRBV29-1 and TRBJ1-5, the full variable domain is SAVISQKPSRDICQRGTSLTIQCQVDSQVTMMFWYRQQPGQSLTLIATANQGSEATYESGFVIDKFPISRPNLTFSTLTVSNMSPEDSSIYLCSVVDSNQPQHFGDGTRLSIL.

In its sample, this clonotype was seen many times. The chain couples TRBV7-2 to TRBJ1-5, with TRBD1 matching over 7 bases. V gave up 2 bases and J gave up 0 bases; unmatched junction bases: 4. CDR3 length: 16 residues. Per germline, CDR1 SGHTA and CDR2 FQGNSA. The CDR3 DNA follows: TGTGCCAGCAGCTTAACCAGGGGGTATAGCAATCAGCCCCAGCATTTT. Translation gives CASSLTRGYSNQPQHF.

V is TRBV28 and J is TRBJ2-7, with TRBD1 identical over 7 bases. The CDR3 is made up of 16 amino acids. Germline V gene sequence: CDR1 MDHEN, CDR2 SYDVKM. The ends lost 4 bases at V and 4 bases at J; junction bases unmatched: 13. The CDR3 sequence is CASSSPSERGQYEQYF. CDR3 sequence (DNA): TGTGCCAGCAGTTCCCCATCAGAAAGGGGGCAATACGAGCAGTACTTC.

This clonotype was seen only a few times. The CDR3 here is CASSYLTPSSGNTIYF. In DNA form, the CDR3 reads TGTGCCAGCAGCTATCTCACTCCGAGCTCTGGAAACACCATATATTTT. The chain combines TRBV5-4 with TRBJ1-3; unclear D gene. Trimming removed 3 bases from V and 0 bases from J, with 13 bases in between. The CDR3 covers 16 residues. Per germline, CDR1 SGHNT and CDR2 YYREEE (reference sequence).

This clonotype appeared many times. This chain joins TRBV6-5 and TRBJ2-2; 7 nucleotides agree with TRBD1. This CDR3 contains 12 residues. The J segment lost 5 bases and the V segment lost 7 bases, leaving 1 base of the junction unmatched. Germline-derived CDR1 and CDR2 are MNHEY and SVGAGI. Written as DNA, the CDR3 is TGTGCCAGCAAGGGGGCGACCGGGGAGCTGTTTTTT. Its translation: CASKGATGELFF.

This clonotype was picked up many times. The rearrangement joins TRBV12-3 or TRBV12-4 to TRBJ2-3, with 9 bases that match TRBD1. The CDR3 has 16 amino acids. J gave up 2 bases and V 5 bases, and 8 bases lay outside the gene matches. The DNA for the CDR3 is TGTGCCAGCAGTCTAGAGGGACAGGGACCCACAGATACGCAGTATTTT. It translates to CASSLEGQGPTDTQYF.

CDR3 sequence: CASSGRTSGNTDTQYF. CDR3 DNA sequence: TGTGCCAGCAGCGGACGGACTAGCGGCAACACAGATACGCAGTATTTT. The V and J genes are TRBV21-1 and TRBJ2-3; the DNA was not compared with TRBD2, the D call given in the table. TRBV21-1 is an annotated pseudogene. The CDR3 runs 16 residues.

This clonotype was counted at least ten times. This sequence joins TRBV5-1 and TRBJ2-5; D may be TRBD1 (7 bases). Germline lookup yields CDR1 SGHRS and CDR2 YFSETQ. V lost 4 bases to trimming and J lost 2 bases, with 15 bases between them. The length of the CDR3 is 15 residues. DNA for the CDR3: TGCGCCAGCAGCCTCGTCGCGGGACAGCAAGAGACCCAGTACTTC. This sequence encodes CASSLVAGQQETQYF.

Many counts were recorded for this clonotype. This chain joins TRBV12-3 or TRBV12-4 and TRBJ1-2; D is unresolved. Trimming shortened V by 7 bases and J by 5 bases, and 14 bases separated the two germline ends. CDR3 size: 13 residues. CDR3 region: CASTLGIFYGYTF. The CDR3 nucleotides read TGTGCCAGCACATTGGGCATTTTTTATGGCTACACCTTC.

This clonotype has more than one count but fewer than ten. The chain combines TRBV10-3 with TRBJ2-6; the D is unclear. V lost 0 bases and J 1 base, leaving 16 bases between the germline ends. The CDR3 has 19 residues. Germline loops: CDR1 ENHRY, CDR2 SYGVKD. The CDR3 nucleotides read TGTGCCATCAGTGAGTCGATCATGGGATTAGTTTCTGGGGCCAACGTCCTGACTTTC. This encodes CAISESIMGLVSGANVLTF.

Many counts were recorded for this clonotype. The chain couples TRBV5-6 to TRBJ2-7; 10 bases align to TRBD1. The CDR3 extends over 15 amino acids. CDR1 and CDR2 from the germline V gene are SGHDT and YYEEEE. V lost 1 base to trimming and J lost 7 bases; unmatched junction nucleotides: 8. CDR3 region: CASSLTRDRGGEQYF. CDR3 sequence (DNA): TGTGCCAGCAGCTTGACCCGGGACAGGGGTGGGGAGCAGTACTTC.

This clonotype was counted only a few times. The CDR3 coding sequence is TGCAGTGTTATTCCAGGGGGCAGTAATAATTCACCCCTCCACTTT. This encodes CSVIPGGSNNSPLHF. The chain uses TRBV20-1 and TRBJ1-6; 8 bases line up with TRBD1. The CDR3 is 15 amino acids. Germline CDR1 and CDR2: DFQATT and SNEGSKA (reference sequence). Losses at the gene ends were 7 bases for V and 5 bases for J; bases not matched to a gene: 10.

Here the CDR3 reads CASSWGTAEAFF. The DNA of the CDR3 is TGCGCCAGCAGCTGGGGGACAGCTGAAGCTTTCTTT. The V gene is TRBV5-1, the J gene TRBJ1-1, with TRBD1 matching 7 bases. V lost 3 bases and J lost 6; bases outside the gene matches: 2. The V gene's germline CDR1 is SGHRS and CDR2 YFSETQ. There are 12 residues in the CDR3.

This clonotype was seen a few times. The chain employs TRBV7-3 and TRBJ2-2, with 7 nucleotides matching TRBD2. The germline V gene encodes CDR1 SGHTA and CDR2 FQGTGA. V dropped 5 bases and J dropped 1; count of bases not matched to a gene: 4. The CDR3 runs to 15 residues. CDR3 sequence (DNA): TGTGCCAGCAGCATTTTAGCGGGGAACACCGGGGAGCTGTTTTTT. Protein product: CASSILAGNTGELFF. Variable domain in full (rest from reference TRBV7-3 and TRBJ2-2): GAGVSQTPSNKVTEKGKYVELRCDPISGHTALYWYRQSLGQGPEFLIYFQGTGAADDSGLPNDRFFAVRPEGSVSTLKIQRTERGDSAVYLCASSILAGNTGELFFGEGSRLTVL.